This is a list of T cell receptor beta chains from one sample in a study of human T cells and chemical hapten exposure. TCRdb processed the RACE reads anew with MiXCR; each CDR3 protein has one entry. The sample yields roughly 130,000 distinct CDR3 sequences, more than 7.5% seen once. Sequencing was performed on whole blood. These receptors were collected from a male donor in good health. Some clones in this sample may be carry-over from other donors' samples. The CDR3 runs from the conserved cysteine through the conserved F or W. Fields, in order: clone size, V gene, D gene, CDR3 length, J gene, CDR3 DNA, CDR3 protein. D genes are given only for firm matches. Expanded clones get a size class; other rows say once, few or many, or leave the size out.

many	TRBV29-1	-	13	TRBJ2-1	TGCAGCGTTGTGGTGAGCTCCTACAATGAGCAGTTCTTC	CSVVVSSYNEQFF
-	TRBV21-1	-	14	TRBJ2-3	TGTGCCAGCAGCAAGCGGGCCCACACAGATACGCAGTATTTT	CASSKRAHTDTQYF
few	TRBV7-9	-	15	TRBJ2-2	TGTGCCAGCAGCGCCACCGGGATCAACACCGGGGAGCTGTTTTTT	CASSATGINTGELFF
many	TRBV15	-	15	TRBJ1-5	TGTGCCACCAGCAGAATTGGCGGGGCCAATCAGCCCCAGCATTTT	CATSRIGGANQPQHF
-	TRBV7-3	TRBD2	17	TRBJ2-3	TGTGCCAGCAGCTTAGACGGGGGGGGTTATCCCACAGATACGCAGTATTTT	CASSLDGGGYPTDTQYF
many	TRBV4-3	-	16	TRBJ2-7	TGCGCCAGCAGCCAAGATACCACCGGGGCAGCCTACGAGCAGTACTTC	CASSQDTTGAAYEQYF
many	TRBV6-5	-	14	TRBJ2-7	TGTGCCAGCAGTTACTTCCGCAGTGCCTACGAGCAGTACTTC	CASSYFRSAYEQYF
few	TRBV20-1	-	12	TRBJ2-5	TGCAGTGCCTTCGTGGGGTGGGGGACCCAGTACTTC	CSAFVGWGTQYF
few	TRBV6-1	TRBD2	16	TRBJ2-2	TGTGCCAGCAGTGAGGTAGCGGGAGAGATCACCGGGGAGCTGTTTTTT	CASSEVAGEITGELFF
few	TRBV12-3/TRBV12-4	TRBD1	15	TRBJ1-1	TGTGCCAGCAGTCCAGGACAGGGCTTGAACACTGAAGCTTTCTTT	CASSPGQGLNTEAFF
few	TRBV2	TRBD1	12	TRBJ2-7	TGTGCCAGCAGTCAGGGGGCCCACGAGCAGTACTTC	CASSQGAHEQYF
many	TRBV6-2/TRBV6-3	TRBD1	18	TRBJ1-5	TGTGCCAGCAGTTACTCGAAGGACAGGCCGCTACTGATTCAGCCCCAGCATTTT	CASSYSKDRPLLIQPQHF
-	TRBV10-2	-	17	TRBJ1-4	TGCGCCAGCAGTGACCTACCCAGTTCGCCAACTAATGAAAAACTGTTTTTT	CASSDLPSSPTNEKLFF
few	TRBV12-3/TRBV12-4	TRBD2	15	TRBJ2-3	TGTGCCAGCGGAAGCGGGGGTTCCTCCACAGATACGCAGTATTTT	CASGSGGSSTDTQYF
few	TRBV5-5	TRBD1	15	TRBJ1-1	TGTGCCAGCAGCTTGGAGGTTACAGGGGGCACTGAAGCTTTCTTT	CASSLEVTGGTEAFF
many	TRBV20-1	-	16	TRBJ2-6	TGCAGTGCTAGACCACCTGGTGTCTCTGGGGCCAACGTCCTGACTTTC	CSARPPGVSGANVLTF
-	TRBV6-2/TRBV6-3	TRBD1	17	TRBJ2-2	TGTGCCAGCACACGCAGGCGAGGGGGCTCTTACACCGGGGAGCTGTTTTTT	CASTRRRGGSYTGELFF
many	TRBV20-1	TRBD1	14	TRBJ2-4	TGCAGTGCTCTGACAGGGGAGGCCAAAAACATTCAGTACTTC	CSALTGEAKNIQYF
-	TRBV7-2	-	17	TRBJ1-2	TGTGCCAGCAGCTTAGTAGGAGGGACACAAAATAACTATGGCTACACCTTC	CASSLVGGTQNNYGYTF
-	TRBV12-3/TRBV12-4	TRBD2	18	TRBJ2-2	TGTGCCAGCAGTTTCAGCGGGGGGCCCCACAGATACACCGGGGAGCTGTTTTTT	CASSFSGGPHRYTGELFF
-	TRBV29-1	-	13	TRBJ1-4	TGCAGCGTTGAGGAGGCAACTAATGAAAAACTGTTTTTT	CSVEEATNEKLFF
few	TRBV6-5	-	11	TRBJ2-1	TGTGCCAGCAGTTACCAAGGCAAGCAGTTCTTC	CASSYQGKQFF
few	TRBV30	TRBD1	15	TRBJ1-5	TGTGCCTGGAGTAGGGGGCGTATTGCCGATCAGCCCCAGCATTTT	CAWSRGRIADQPQHF
few	TRBV2	-	13	TRBJ2-5	TGTGCCAGGGAGGAGCGTAACCAAGAGACCCAGTACTTC	CAREERNQETQYF
few	TRBV7-2	-	15	TRBJ2-6	TGTGCCAGCAGCCTACAGGGAACCGGGGCCAACGTCCTGACTTTC	CASSLQGTGANVLTF
-	TRBV7-2	TRBD1	17	TRBJ1-6	TGTGCCAGCAGCTTAAGGACAGGCCTCTCCTATAATTCACCCCTCCACTTT	CASSLRTGLSYNSPLHF
-	TRBV5-1	TRBD1	14	TRBJ2-5	TGCGCCAGCAGCTCCGGGACAGGCCAAGAGACCCAGTACTTC	CASSSGTGQETQYF
many	TRBV29-1	-	12	TRBJ2-1	TGCAGCGTTGCCCGGGACTACAATGAGCAGTTCTTC	CSVARDYNEQFF
many	TRBV10-3	-	12	TRBJ2-7	TGTGCCATCAGTCGACAGCCCTACGAGCAGTACTTC	CAISRQPYEQYF
few	TRBV27	TRBD2	16	TRBJ2-7	TGTGCCAGCAGTTTATCCCGGAGCGGGAAGGGTTACGAGCAGTACTTC	CASSLSRSGKGYEQYF
-	TRBV20-1	-	13	TRBJ2-1	TGCAGTGCTAGTTGGCAGGGTGGGGGTGAGCAGTTCTTC	CSASWQGGGEQFF
-	TRBV7-8	TRBD1	17	TRBJ1-2	TGTGCCAGCAGCCTTGCCGGGACAGGGGGCGCGGACTATGGCTACACCTTC	CASSLAGTGGADYGYTF
few	TRBV6-1	-	10	TRBJ2-5	TGTGCCAGCAATCAAGAGACCCAGTACTTC	CASNQETQYF
many	TRBV6-1	-	17	TRBJ1-4	TGTGCCAGCAGTGAAAACCCCAGGCAAACAACTAATGAAAAACTGTTTTTT	CASSENPRQTTNEKLFF
-	TRBV21-1	-	14	TRBJ2-7	TGTGCCAGCAGCAAAGTGGGCAGGGCCTACGAGCAGTACTTC	CASSKVGRAYEQYF
many	TRBV5-5	-	17	TRBJ1-1	TGTGCCAGCAGCTACCAACCCGGGGCACTTGACGGCACTGAAGCTTTCTTT	CASSYQPGALDGTEAFF
-	TRBV5-1	TRBD1	17	TRBJ2-3	TGCGCCAGCAGCTTGGGACGCCGGGACAGGGTGGCAGATACGCAGTATTTT	CASSLGRRDRVADTQYF
many	TRBV3-1	-	15	TRBJ2-1	TGTGCCAGCAGCCAAGGGGGAGAAGGGAGCTCGGGGCAGTTCTTC	CASSQGGEGSSGQFF
-	TRBV7-9	-	14	TRBJ2-7	TGTGCCAGCAGCTTAGGGGGTATCTTGTACGAGCAGTACTTC	CASSLGGILYEQYF
many	TRBV29-1	-	12	TRBJ1-6	TGCAGCGTAGCTACAAAAAATTCACCCCTCCACTTT	CSVATKNSPLHF
-	TRBV4-2	TRBD2	15	TRBJ2-7	TGTGCCAGCAGCCAACTAGCGGGGGGGCCCTACGAGCAGTACTTC	CASSQLAGGPYEQYF
-	TRBV10-3	-	11	TRBJ2-1	TGTGCCATCAGAGAAAACAATGAGCAGTTCTTC	CAIRENNEQFF
many	TRBV4-3	TRBD1	15	TRBJ1-4	TGCGCCAGCAGCAACCGGGACAGGATTAATGAAAAACTGTTTTTT	CASSNRDRINEKLFF
few	TRBV6-1	TRBD2	15	TRBJ2-1	TGTGCCAGCAGCCCCGGGACTAGCGCCTACAATGAGCAGTTCTTC	CASSPGTSAYNEQFF
-	TRBV7-9	-	13	TRBJ1-3	TGTGCCAGCAGCGTGGGCTCAAGCGACACCATATATTTT	CASSVGSSDTIYF
many	TRBV7-7	-	15	TRBJ2-5	TGTGCCAGCAGCCCCACTGGTGTGGGAAAAGAGACCCAGTACTTC	CASSPTGVGKETQYF
many	TRBV6-2/TRBV6-3	-	16	TRBJ1-5	TGTGCCAGCAACACCATTTCCCAGGGATCCAATCAGCCCCAGCATTTT	CASNTISQGSNQPQHF
few	TRBV3-1	TRBD2	15	TRBJ2-7	TGTGCCAGCAGCCAAGAGGTAGCGGGGTCCTACGAGCAGTACTTC	CASSQEVAGSYEQYF
-	TRBV12-5	TRBD1	15	TRBJ2-1	TGTGCTAGTGGCCGGGACAGGGTTGGGCACAATGAGCAGTTCTTC	CASGRDRVGHNEQFF
many	TRBV20-1	-	14	TRBJ1-1	TGCAGTGCCAGTCGGGGCTCTCGGGGGGCTGAAGCTTTCTTT	CSASRGSRGAEAFF
many	TRBV20-1	-	14	TRBJ1-5	TGCAGTGCTAGCGCAGGGCGAGAGTATCAGCCCCAGCATTTT	CSASAGREYQPQHF
-	TRBV15	-	17	TRBJ2-1	TGTGCCACCAGCAGACCTTTGGGGTCGGGTTCCTACAATGAGCAGTTCTTC	CATSRPLGSGSYNEQFF
few	TRBV11-2	-	15	TRBJ1-4	TGTGCCAGCAGTATAAGGGCCGGCGCTAATGAAAAACTGTTTTTT	CASSIRAGANEKLFF
few	TRBV2	TRBD2	14	TRBJ2-1	TGTGCCAGCAGCTGGCTAGCGGGAGGGAATGAGCAGTTCTTC	CASSWLAGGNEQFF
-	TRBV7-6	-	15	TRBJ1-1	TGTGCCAGCAGCTTAGCCCAGAGCCTTAACACTGAAGCTTTCTTT	CASSLAQSLNTEAFF
few	TRBV7-9	-	14	TRBJ1-1	TGTGCCAGCAGCTTAGTCCCAGAGAACACTGAAGCTTTCTTT	CASSLVPENTEAFF
many	TRBV6-5	-	14	TRBJ1-6	TGTGCCAGCAGCCCCACGGACAGTAATTCACCCCTCCACTTT	CASSPTDSNSPLHF